This T cell receptor beta chain is drawn from a study of PD-1 blockade in classical Hodgkin lymphoma. Points from the study as a whole: Why the repertoires differ is still unclear, perhaps disease activity or prior therapy. In CD4+ cells, TCR diversity went up significantly by C4D1, but in CD8+ cells it did not. The study reported lower baseline TCR diversity in newly diagnosed patients than in healthy donors. Before treatment, complete responders showed about the same diversity as newly diagnosed patients.

Some clones are missing from TCRdb's copy, which holds only in-frame ones; the method was immunoSEQ multiplex PCR. The repertoire holds 35,000 to 45,000 clones, with around 90% as singletons. As for this clone: As yet, its antigen is unknown.

Germline CDR1 and CDR2: MNHNS and SASEGT. CDR3 size: 14 residues. V dropped 3 bases and J dropped 8 bases, with 16 bases sitting between them. Relapse after autologous stem cell transplantation occurred in every patient, and brentuximab vedotin exposure varied. The origin of this receptor is a human donor with classical Hodgkin lymphoma. The chain employs TRBV6-1 and TRBJ1-1; D not certain. The sequences come from peripheral blood mononuclear cells (PBMCs), collected before the second cycle of nivolumab. CDR3 DNA: TGTGCCAGCAGTGAGAGGCCAGGAACGTCAGAAGCTTTCTTT. Translating gives CASSERPGTSEAFF.